These T cell receptor beta chains were read from a single sample in a study of cytomegalovirus exposure and HLA in healthy donors. Here immunoSEQ multiplex PCR was the method, and the copy in TCRdb shows in-frame clones only, minus some. The sample holds 120,000 or so clones, roughly 79% seen once. The sample comprised PBMCs. The receptors come from a woman in her forties in good health and CMV-seronegative. CDR3s include the opening cysteine and the closing phenylalanine or tryptophan. The D gene is left open where the match is weak. Clone size is shown for a subset of rows, as once, few, many or a class of expanded clone.

v_gene,j_gene,d_gene,abundance,CDR3aa,CDR3nt
TRBV6-4,TRBJ2-3,TRBD2,few,CASSPTSGSTDTQYF,TGTGCCAGCAGTCCGACTAGCGGGAGCACAGATACGCAGTATTTT
TRBV11-2,TRBJ1-6,TRBD1,few,CASSLGGTVQGSPLHF,TGTGCCAGCAGCTTAGGAGGGACAGTACAAGGATCACCCCTCCACTTT
TRBV19,TRBJ1-1,.,few,CGRRGPNTEAFF,TGTGGGAGGAGAGGACCTAACACTGAAGCTTTCTTT
TRBV6-1,TRBJ1-2,TRBD1,.,CASSEGTGWAGSYGYAF,TGTGCCAGCAGTGAAGGGACAGGATGGGCAGGAAGCTATGGCTACGCCTTC
TRBV4-2,TRBJ2-1,.,.,CASSQGRPLAYNEQFF,TGTGCCAGCAGCCAAGGGCGGCCACTCGCCTACAATGAGCAGTTCTTC
TRBV19,TRBJ2-3,.,.,CASSRRQGADTQYF,TGTGCCAGTAGCCGCCGTCAGGGTGCAGATACGCAGTATTTT
TRBV6-1,TRBJ1-5,.,.,CASSLARVSNQPQHF,TGTGCCAGCAGTCTCGCACGGGTTAGCAATCAGCCCCAGCATTTT
TRBV18,TRBJ1-5,.,.,CASSPGGGQPQHF,TGTGCCAGCTCCCCTGGAGGAGGTCAGCCCCAGCATTTT
TRBV19,TRBJ2-7,TRBD2,.,CAPATSGANYEQYF,TGTGCCCCGGCGACTAGCGGGGCAAACTACGAGCAGTACTTC
TRBV19,TRBJ2-5,.,few,CASSGTGTHQETQYF,TGTGCCAGTAGTGGGACCGGGACTCATCAAGAGACCCAGTACTTC
TRBV6-5,TRBJ1-1,.,few,CASSYSQGSGEAFF,TGTGCCAGCAGTTACTCGCAGGGCTCGGGTGAAGCTTTCTTT
TRBV5-1,TRBJ2-1,TRBD2,.,CASSREGHEQFF,TGCGCCAGCAGCCGGGAGGGCCATGAGCAGTTCTTC
TRBV2,TRBJ1-2,.,.,CASPLTPNYGYTF,TGTGCCAGCCCCCTGACTCCGAACTATGGCTACACCTTC
TRBV6-5,TRBJ2-7,TRBD1,.,CASSLRTGVSYEQYF,TGTGCCAGCAGCCTTAGGACAGGTGTCTCCTACGAGCAGTACTTC
TRBV30,TRBJ1-4,TRBD1,.,CAWSGGRTGKNEKLFF,TGTGCCTGGAGTGGGGGTAGGACAGGGAAAAATGAAAAACTGTTTTTT
TRBV18,TRBJ2-3,TRBD2,.,CASSPLVLAGVQSQYF,TGTGCCAGCTCACCACTTGTTCTAGCGGGAGTTCAGTCGCAGTATTTT
TRBV7-8,TRBJ1-2,TRBD1,.,CASSLGSQTGGSGYTF,TGTGCCAGCAGCTTAGGAAGCCAGACAGGGGGTTCTGGCTACACCTTC
TRBV6-5,TRBJ1-6,TRBD1,.,CASSSRGPDSPLHF,TGTGCCAGCAGTTCCAGGGGGCCGGATTCACCCCTCCACTTT
TRBV6-5,TRBJ1-2,.,.,CASSYQAGHGYTF,TGTGCCAGCAGTTACCAAGCGGGGCATGGCTACACCTTC
TRBV28,TRBJ1-5,.,once,CASSLLAKTSNQPQHF,TGTGCCAGCAGTTTATTGGCCAAAACTAGCAATCAGCCCCAGCATTTT
TRBV15,TRBJ2-1,.,.,CATSRDRTLQYNEQFF,TGTGCCACCAGCAGAGATCGGACTTTACAATACAATGAGCAGTTCTTC
TRBV2,TRBJ2-1,.,.,CASSRVRYNEQFF,TGTGCCAGCAGTCGGGTCAGATACAATGAGCAGTTCTTC
TRBV5-8,TRBJ2-3,TRBD1,.,CASSSDRGLTDTQYF,TGTGCCAGCAGCTCCGACAGGGGGTTGACAGATACGCAGTATTTT
TRBV7-6,TRBJ2-7,.,.,CASSSQFLPTGSYEQYF,TGTGCCAGCAGCTCCCAATTTTTACCGACAGGCTCCTACGAGCAGTACTTC
TRBV5-1,TRBJ1-2,TRBD1,.,CASSRQGYEGYTF,TGCGCCAGCAGTCGACAGGGTTATGAGGGCTACACCTTC
TRBV5-1,TRBJ2-3,TRBD1,once,CASRLGQVSTDTQYF,TGCGCCAGCAGACTGGGACAGGTTAGCACAGATACGCAGTATTTT
TRBV28,TRBJ2-7,TRBD1,.,CASSITGTGAYEQYF,TGTGCCAGCAGTATTACCGGGACAGGGGCCTACGAGCAGTACTTC
TRBV5-6,TRBJ1-2,TRBD1,.,CASSKRLGQAANYGYTF,TGTGCCAGCAGCAAGCGATTAGGACAGGCTGCTAACTATGGCTACACCTTC
TRBV7-9,TRBJ2-1,.,.,CASSPRLGVGAYNEQFF,TGTGCCAGCAGCCCGAGGCTCGGGGTAGGCGCCTACAATGAGCAGTTCTTC
TRBV6-1,TRBJ1-3,TRBD1,once,CASSEGGTGLAGNTIYF,TGTGCCAGCAGTGAAGGAGGGACAGGGCTGGCTGGAAACACCATATATTTT
TRBV6-1,TRBJ1-2,TRBD1,few,CASIPDRDYGYTF,TGTGCCAGCATCCCGGACAGGGATTATGGCTACACCTTC
TRBV7-2,TRBJ2-3,.,once,CASSIRLGAGTDTQYF,TGTGCCAGCAGCATCCGCCTAGGAGCGGGCACAGATACGCAGTATTTT
TRBV9,TRBJ2-1,.,.,CASSVGGTPHYNEQFF,TGTGCCAGCAGCGTAGGAGGGACTCCCCACTACAATGAGCAGTTCTTC
TRBV4-2,TRBJ2-2,TRBD2,.,CASSQALWERGGTGELFF,TGTGCCAGCAGCCAAGCCCTGTGGGAGCGGGGGGGCACCGGGGAGCTGTTTTTT
TRBV7-2,TRBJ1-1,.,.,CASSHTLGGTEAFF,TGTGCCAGCAGCCACACCCTCGGGGGCACTGAAGCTTTCTTT
TRBV29-1,TRBJ1-1,.,.,CSSILALGGEAFF,TGCAGCTCAATCCTTGCGCTAGGGGGTGAAGCTTTCTTT
TRBV10-3,TRBJ1-5,.,few,CAISEGGSNQPQHF,TGTGCCATCAGTGAAGGAGGTAGCAATCAGCCCCAGCATTTT
TRBV5-6,TRBJ2-5,.,.,CASSLALGETQYF,TGTGCCAGCAGCTTGGCCCTAGGTGAGACCCAGTACTTC
TRBV2,TRBJ1-1,TRBD1,few,CASTTGPNTEAFF,TGTGCCAGCACGACAGGGCCGAACACTGAAGCTTTCTTT
TRBV4-3,TRBJ2-1,TRBD2,.,CASSQETGTSGRASYNEQFF,TGCGCCAGCAGCCAGGAAACCGGGACTAGCGGGAGAGCGTCCTACAATGAGCAGTTCTTC